Presented here are 25 T cell receptor beta chains from one specimen sequenced in a study of T cell responses to AZD1222 COVID-19 vaccine. TCRdb's copy holds only in-frame clones and misses some; the assay was immunoSEQ multiplex PCR. This repertoire shows over 150,000 clones, about nine tenths found once; its top ten account for about 3%. Specimen: peripheral blood, collected on day 0 of AZD1222 vaccination. These TCRs come from an adult in good health.

This chain uses TRBV6-1 with TRBJ1-3; 10 positions match TRBD1. The germline V gene encodes CDR1 MNHNS and CDR2 SASEGT. This CDR3 is built from 16 residues. J was trimmed by 2 bases and V by 0 bases; bases with no gene match: 1. CDR3 bases: TGTGCCAGCAGTGAAGCCGGGACAGGGGCTGGAAACACCATATATTTT. This translates into CASSEAGTGAGNTIYF.

The rearrangement uses TRBV6-2 or TRBV6-3 and TRBJ2-7; no clear D gene. The V gene lost 1 base and the J gene lost 5 bases, with 9 bases spanning the gap. The CDR3 loop spans 13 amino acids. Germline V gives CDR1 MNHEY, CDR2 SVGEGT. The CDR3 spells CASSYYGSDEQYF. CDR3 nucleotide sequence: TGTGCCAGCAGTTACTACGGATCCGACGAGCAGTACTTC.

The chain is built from TRBV12-3 or TRBV12-4 and TRBJ1-2; 7 bases map to TRBD1. The CDR3 runs 13 residues. Trimming cost V 5 bases and J 8 bases; bases outside gene matches: 8. For the CDR3, the DNA is TGTGCCAGCAGTCCAACAGGGGATGGGGGCTACACCTTC. Protein sequence: CASSPTGDGGYTF.

The chain combines TRBV6-5 with TRBJ1-2; a possible D gene is TRBD1 (6 bases). The CDR3 sequence is 15 residues long. Trimming shortened V by 7 bases and J by 2 bases, and 17 bases separated the two germline ends. CDR1 MNHEY and CDR2 SVGAGI come from the germline V gene. CDR3 loop: CASNPLGGGNYGYTF. In DNA form, the CDR3 reads TGTGCCAGCAACCCGCTAGGAGGGGGGAACTATGGCTACACCTTC.

The CDR3 DNA follows: TGCGCCAGCAGCTCTGGGGGCGCCGGCCACGAGCAGTACTTC. Protein sequence: CASSSGGAGHEQYF. The chain recombines TRBV5-1 with TRBJ2-7; tentative D call: TRBD1 (6 bases). The length of the CDR3 is 14 residues. V shed 3 bases and J shed 5 bases, with 15 bases lying between them. Germline CDR1 and CDR2: SGHRS and YFSETQ.

The chain couples TRBV27 to TRBJ1-1, with D maybe TRBD1 (5 bases). V dropped 6 bases and J dropped 6 bases, with 11 bases sitting between them. The CDR3 is 12 amino acids. Looked up from germline, CDR1 is MNHEY and CDR2 is SMNVEV (reference sequence). This CDR3 reads CASRVGGSEAFF. CDR3 bases: TGTGCCAGCAGAGTCGGGGGTTCTGAAGCTTTCTTT.

This chain joins TRBV25-1 and TRBJ2-1, with no clear D. CDR3 size: 13 residues. Trimming cost V 3 bases and J 9 bases, with 12 bases left between them. The germline CDR1 and CDR2 sequences are MGHDK and SYGVNS. DNA of the CDR3: TGTGCCAGCAGTGACCCCGCGGCAGTTGAGCAGTTCTTC. Translating it yields CASSDPAAVEQFF.

This clone was observed a handful of times. The chain carries TRBV6-5 and TRBJ1-2, with 8 bases identical to TRBD1. The CDR3 covers 13 residues. With V trimmed by 5 bases and J by 4 bases, 3 bases remained unmatched. CDR1 and CDR2 from the germline V gene are MNHEY and SVGAGI. Here the CDR3 DNA reads TGTGCCAGCAGTCCGACAGGGGTCTATGGCTACACCTTC. This sequence encodes CASSPTGVYGYTF.

J is TRBJ2-7 and V is TRBV6-5, with 9 bases aligning to TRBD1. V shed 2 bases, J shed 6 bases, and the junction held 5 bases outside the gene matches. This CDR3 region has 14 residues. Per germline, CDR1 MNHEY and CDR2 SVGAGI. The chain's CDR3 is CASSYGGQGIEQYF. DNA for the CDR3: TGTGCCAGCAGTTACGGGGGACAGGGCATCGAGCAGTACTTC.

V is TRBV6-5 and J is TRBJ1-4; no clear D gene. V was trimmed by 6 bases and J by 8 bases, leaving 16 bases between them. CDR1 and CDR2 (germline): MNHEY, SVGAGI. The CDR3 spans 14 residues. The CDR3 bases are TGTGCCAGCAGGAGGCAGGTGGCTGGAGAAAAACTGTTTTTT. This gives the protein CASRRQVAGEKLFF.

The chain is built from TRBV18 and TRBJ2-3, with D possibly TRBD2 on 6 matching bases. Trimming removed 4 bases from V and 1 base from J, with 18 bases in between. The germline V gene has CDR1 KGHSH and CDR2 LQKENI. The CDR3 consists of 17 residues. The CDR3 region has the DNA TGTGCCAGCTCACTAGGGACTCCAAACTCGGGCACAGATACGCAGTATTTT. It yields the protein CASSLGTPNSGTDTQYF. Drawing the rest from reference TRBV18 and TRBJ2-3, the complete variable domain is NAGVMQNPRHLVRRRGQEARLRCSPMKGHSHVYWYRQLPEEGLKFMVYLQKENIIDESGMPKERFSAEFPKEGPSILRIQQVVRGDSAAYFCASSLGTPNSGTDTQYFGPGTRLTVL.

This rearrangement joins TRBV9 to TRBJ2-1; D not certain. Germline V CDR1 and CDR2: SGDLS, YYNGEE. V lost 3 bases and J lost 6, with 7 bases in between. The CDR3 consists of 12 residues. CDR3 amino acids: CASSESSNEQFF. DNA of the CDR3: TGTGCCAGCAGCGAGTCTAGCAATGAGCAGTTCTTC.

The V call is TRBV19, the J call TRBJ2-1; the match to TRBD2 covers 15 bases. This CDR3 comprises 15 residues. V shed 5 bases, J shed 7 bases, and the junction held 3 bases outside the gene matches. The germline CDR1 and CDR2 sequences are LNHDA and SQIVND (reference sequence). CDR3 DNA: TGTGCCAGTAGTTCCGGGACTAGCGGGGGGAATGAGCAGTTCTTC. It encodes CASSSGTSGGNEQFF. Supplemented by reference TRBV19 and TRBJ2-1, the full variable domain reads DGGITQSPKYLFRKEGQNVTLSCEQNLNHDAMYWYRQDPGQGLRLIYYSQIVNDFQKGDIAEGYSVSREKKESFPLTVTSAQKNPTAFYLCASSSGTSGGNEQFFGPGTRLTVL.

The V and J genes are TRBV19 and TRBJ1-1; weak D call: TRBD1 (6 bases). The V and J ends lost 3 bases and 5 bases respectively, with 13 bases between them. The CDR3 covers 14 residues. Germline CDR1 LNHDA, CDR2 SQIVND (reference sequence). CDR3 nucleotides: TGTGCCAGTAGTATTAGGGGGAGAAGTACTGAAGCTTTCTTT. Translation: CASSIRGRSTEAFF.

J is TRBJ1-6 and V is TRBV19; 9 nucleotides agree with TRBD1. This CDR3 region has 14 residues. Germline CDR1 is LNHDA and CDR2 is SQIVND (reference sequence). Trimming cost V 7 bases and J 10 bases; bases outside gene matches: 8. The chain's CDR3 is CASTPGQGWSPLHF. CDR3 bases: TGTGCCAGTACTCCGGGACAGGGTTGGTCACCCCTCCACTTT.

The chain recombines TRBV2 with TRBJ2-7; 7 bases align to TRBD1. Trimming removed 5 bases from V and 4 bases from J; junction bases left unmatched: 5. Germline V gene data show CDR1 as SNHLY and CDR2 as FYNNEI. There are 13 residues in the CDR3. The CDR3 nucleotides read TGTGCCAGCAGTAGACAGGGATCTTACGAGCAGTACTTC. Translating gives CASSRQGSYEQYF.

The J gene is TRBJ1-1, the V gene TRBV19, with D possibly TRBD1 on 5 matching bases. The CDR3 totals 11 residues. Looked up from germline, CDR1 is LNHDA and CDR2 is SQIVND (reference sequence). Trimming left V 3 bases short and J 7 bases short, with 6 bases between. The CDR3 here is CASSMGVEAFF. The CDR3 nucleotides read TGTGCCAGTAGTATGGGGGTTGAAGCTTTCTTT.

The DNA for the CDR3 is TGTGCCAGCAGTCCCCGGGACGGGGGGCATCAGCCCCAGCATTTT. This codes for CASSPRDGGHQPQHF. The rearrangement joins TRBV6-5 to TRBJ1-5, with a weak D call TRBD1 (6 bases). Germline CDR1 and CDR2: MNHEY and SVGAGI. This CDR3 region has 15 residues. Trimming pared 5 bases from V and 5 bases from J, leaving 16 bases between.

In nucleotides, the CDR3 is TGTGCCAGCAGACCACCCCGGGACCCCGGTGAGCAGTACTTC. Encoded protein: CASRPPRDPGEQYF. This sequence joins TRBV6-1 and TRBJ2-7; D is possibly TRBD1 or TRBD2 (5 bases each). Germline lookup yields CDR1 MNHNS and CDR2 SASEGT. Trimming pared 6 bases from V and 7 bases from J, leaving 19 bases between. This CDR3 has 14 residues.

V and J are TRBV28 and TRBJ2-7; tentative D call: TRBD1 (5 bases). The CDR3 has 12 amino acids. V was shortened by 7 bases and J by 6 bases, with 13 bases between the two germline ends. Looked up from germline, CDR1 is MDHEN and CDR2 is SYDVKM. The DNA of the CDR3 is TGTGCCAGCACCTACCCAGGGTTCGAGCAGTACTTC. This translates into CASTYPGFEQYF.

For the CDR3, the DNA is TGTGCCAGCAGCCAAGATTACGCAGGGATGAGGGGCACCGGGGAGCTGTTTTTT. Protein: CASSQDYAGMRGTGELFF. The gene calls are TRBV14 and TRBJ2-2; D possibly matches TRBD1 or TRBD2 (5 bases each). The ends were cut back, 0 bases at V and 4 bases at J, with 18 bases in the middle. Germline V gene sequence: CDR1 SGHDN, CDR2 FVKESK. The CDR3 has 18 amino acids.

In DNA form, the CDR3 reads TGTGCTAGTGGTTTGGTCTACGAGCAGTACTTC. Encoded protein: CASGLVYEQYF. The chain has TRBV12-5 and TRBJ2-7; unclear D gene. This CDR3 is 11 amino acids long. V lost 0 bases to trimming and J lost 3 bases, with 0 bases between them. Germline values: CDR1 LGHNT, CDR2 FRNRAP.

This chain links TRBV6-5 with TRBJ1-6; D is ambiguous. The CDR3 extends over 12 amino acids. Germline V gives CDR1 MNHEY, CDR2 SVGAGI. V was shortened by 0 bases and J by 7 bases, with 1 base between the two germline ends. The CDR3 here is CASSYSNSPLHF. The CDR3 DNA reads as TGTGCCAGCAGTTACTCGAATTCACCCCTCCACTTT.

This clone was seen a single time. The CDR3 here is CASSLGSGGLRTDTQYF. The DNA of the CDR3 is TGTGCCAGCAGCTTAGGATCGGGTGGACTACGCACAGATACGCAGTATTTT. This sequence joins TRBV11-2 and TRBJ2-3; weak D call: TRBD2 (6 bases). CDR1 and CDR2 from the germline V gene are SGHAT and FQNNGV. V gave up 1 base and J gave up 1 base, with 15 bases separating them. The CDR3 consists of 17 residues.

The chain recombines TRBV5-4 with TRBJ2-1, with unresolved D. V was clipped by 2 bases and J by 8 bases, with 17 bases between them. The CDR3 extends over 15 amino acids. Germline V gives CDR1 SGHNT, CDR2 YYREEE (reference sequence). DNA for the CDR3: TGTGCCAGCAGCTTATCCCTGGATCCCCCTCATGAGCAGTTCTTC. Amino acids: CASSLSLDPPHEQFF.